Listed below are T cell receptor beta chains from one sample, sequenced in a study of PD-L1 blockade in urothelial cancer. Profiling relied on immunoSEQ multiplex PCR, and the TCRdb table lists in-frame clones only, not all of them. The sample holds tens of thousands of clones, about 85% seen once. The specimen was PBMCs, collected around atezolizumab (anti-PD-L1) treatment. The origin of the receptors is a man in his fifties or sixties with urothelial cancer. CDR3s include the opening cysteine and the closing phenylalanine or tryptophan. A D gene is named only where the DNA matches it firmly. Where a row states a size, it is once, few, many or the class of an expanded clone; other rows omit it.

D: TRBD2; V: TRBV7-9; J: TRBJ2-3; size: -; CDR3: CASSTGLAGQADTQYF; DNA: TGTGCCAGCAGCACCGGACTAGCGGGGCAGGCAGATACGCAGTATTTT
D: TRBD1; V: TRBV4-3; J: TRBJ1-6; size: -; CDR3: CASSQAETGLSPLHF; DNA: TGCGCCAGCAGCCAGGCGGAGACAGGGCTGTCACCCCTCCACTTT
D: -; V: TRBV5-4; J: TRBJ2-1; size: -; CDR3: CASSYWAIRDNEQFF; DNA: TGTGCCAGCAGCTATTGGGCCATCAGGGACAATGAGCAGTTCTTC
D: -; V: TRBV11-2; J: TRBJ1-1; size: few; CDR3: CASSPQAKNTEAFF; DNA: TGTGCCAGCAGCCCCCAGGCTAAGAACACTGAAGCTTTCTTT
D: -; V: TRBV21-1; J: TRBJ2-7; size: -; CDR3: CASSKVPGAGYEQYF; DNA: TGTGCCAGCAGCAAAGTGCCGGGAGCTGGTTACGAGCAGTACTTC
D: TRBD2; V: TRBV27; J: TRBJ2-1; size: -; CDR3: CASSLAGGLGNEQFF; DNA: TGTGCCAGCAGTTTAGCGGGGGGGCTTGGCAATGAGCAGTTCTTC
D: -; V: TRBV5-1; J: TRBJ2-7; size: -; CDR3: CASSFPGDWDEQYF; DNA: TGCGCCAGCAGCTTTCCCGGGGATTGGGACGAGCAGTACTTC
D: -; V: TRBV11-1; J: TRBJ1-2; size: -; CDR3: CASSSTRVGGYTF; DNA: TGTGCCAGCAGCTCCACCAGGGTCGGCGGCTACACCTTC
D: TRBD1; V: TRBV11-2; J: TRBJ2-7; size: -; CDR3: CASSLVSRQGGVYEQYF; DNA: TGTGCCAGCAGCTTAGTGTCGCGACAGGGGGGAGTTTACGAGCAGTACTTC
D: TRBD1; V: TRBV7-9; J: TRBJ2-7; size: once; CDR3: CASSFFTGQGSYEQYF; DNA: TGTGCCAGCAGCTTCTTTACGGGACAGGGATCTTACGAGCAGTACTTC
D: -; V: TRBV12-5; J: TRBJ1-1; size: -; CDR3: CASGRQVRMNTEAFF; DNA: TGTGCTAGTGGTCGACAGGTTAGAATGAACACTGAAGCTTTCTTT
D: TRBD1; V: TRBV5-1; J: TRBJ1-1; size: -; CDR3: CASSPGRTGITEAFF; DNA: TGCGCCAGCAGCCCCGGTCGGACAGGAATAACTGAAGCTTTCTTT
D: -; V: TRBV5-4; J: TRBJ2-2; size: -; CDR3: CASSPSSSGVTGELFF; DNA: TGTGCCAGCAGCCCAAGTAGCTCGGGGGTGACCGGGGAGCTGTTTTTT
D: -; V: TRBV27; J: TRBJ1-5; size: -; CDR3: CATRVRGEGQPQHF; DNA: TGTGCCACCAGAGTCAGGGGCGAAGGTCAGCCCCAGCATTTT
D: -; V: TRBV28; J: TRBJ2-5; size: -; CDR3: CASSEVFLTETQYF; DNA: TGTGCCAGCAGCGAAGTATTCCTTACTGAGACCCAGTACTTC
D: TRBD1; V: TRBV30; J: TRBJ1-2; size: -; CDR3: CAWSVGDSLYGYTF; DNA: TGTGCCTGGAGTGTGGGGGACAGCCTCTATGGCTACACCTTC
D: TRBD2; V: TRBV18; J: TRBJ2-5; size: once; CDR3: CASSPSGLAGRETQYF; DNA: TGTGCCAGCTCACCCTCCGGACTAGCGGGGAGAGAGACCCAGTACTTC
D: TRBD2; V: TRBV7-3; J: TRBJ2-5; size: -; CDR3: CASSLSGGPQETQYF; DNA: TGTGCCAGCAGCCTTAGCGGGGGACCCCAAGAGACCCAGTACTTC
D: TRBD1; V: TRBV11-3; J: TRBJ2-7; size: -; CDR3: CASSFRTGPLSYEQYF; DNA: TGTGCCAGCAGCTTTCGGACAGGGCCCCTCTCCTACGAGCAGTACTTC
D: TRBD2; V: TRBV19; J: TRBJ2-5; size: -; CDR3: CASSASGGAETQYF; DNA: TGTGCCAGTAGTGCTAGCGGGGGGGCAGAGACCCAGTACTTC
D: TRBD1; V: TRBV2; J: TRBJ2-3; size: -; CDR3: CASRYLRTGVTDTQYF; DNA: TGTGCCAGCAGATATCTCCGGACAGGGGTCACAGATACGCAGTATTTT
D: -; V: TRBV18; J: TRBJ1-2; size: once; CDR3: CASSPDSLYGYTF; DNA: TGTGCCAGCTCCCCCGACAGCCTCTATGGCTACACCTTC
D: TRBD2; V: TRBV19; J: TRBJ2-7; size: -; CDR3: CASRKGGNYEQYF; DNA: TGTGCCAGTAGGAAGGGAGGGAACTACGAGCAGTACTTC
D: TRBD1; V: TRBV19; J: TRBJ2-3; size: -; CDR3: CASSSSGQGSTDTQYF; DNA: TGTGCCAGTAGTTCCTCGGGACAGGGAAGCACAGATACGCAGTATTTT
D: TRBD1; V: TRBV2; J: TRBJ2-3; size: once; CDR3: CASRQGADTQYF; DNA: TGTGCCAGCAGACAGGGGGCAGATACGCAGTATTTT
D: -; V: TRBV4-1; J: TRBJ2-1; size: -; CDR3: CASSQYRGQREQFF; DNA: TGCGCCAGCAGCCAATATCGCGGACAGCGTGAGCAGTTCTTC
D: -; V: TRBV5-5; J: TRBJ1-1; size: -; CDR3: CASSLGLEGEAFF; DNA: TGTGCCAGCAGCTTGGGCTTAGAGGGTGAAGCTTTCTTT
D: -; V: TRBV5-4; J: TRBJ2-7; size: -; CDR3: CASSLGSSYEQYF; DNA: TGTGCCAGCAGCTTGGGGAGCTCCTACGAGCAGTACTTC
D: TRBD1; V: TRBV27; J: TRBJ1-6; size: -; CDR3: CASQRDSNNSPLHF; DNA: TGTGCCAGCCAGAGGGACAGCAATAATTCACCCCTCCACTTT
D: -; V: TRBV5-1; J: TRBJ2-2; size: -; CDR3: CASSLGQNTGELFF; DNA: TGCGCCAGCAGCTTGGGTCAGAACACCGGGGAGCTGTTTTTT
D: TRBD1; V: TRBV5-6; J: TRBJ2-2; size: -; CDR3: CASSLVGTGEIGELFF; DNA: TGTGCCAGCAGCTTGGTAGGGACAGGGGAAATCGGGGAGCTGTTTTTT
D: TRBD1; V: TRBV29-1; J: TRBJ1-6; size: -; CDR3: CSVGTGDNSPLHF; DNA: TGCAGCGTCGGGACAGGGGATAATTCACCCCTCCACTTT
D: TRBD1; V: TRBV15; J: TRBJ1-2; size: -; CDR3: CATSRDQGAASWGYTF; DNA: TGTGCCACCAGCAGAGATCAGGGGGCCGCAAGCTGGGGCTACACCTTC
D: TRBD1; V: TRBV15; J: TRBJ1-4; size: -; CDR3: CATSRGQNNEKLFF; DNA: TGTGCCACCAGCAGGGGACAGAATAATGAAAAACTGTTTTTT
D: TRBD1; V: TRBV5-4; J: TRBJ1-2; size: -; CDR3: CASSGTGTGVGYTF; DNA: TGTGCCAGCAGCGGAACCGGGACAGGGGTCGGCTACACCTTC
D: -; V: TRBV5-1; J: TRBJ1-1; size: -; CDR3: CASSLGQPNTEAFF; DNA: TGCGCCAGCAGCTTAGGACAGCCGAACACTGAAGCTTTCTTT
D: TRBD2; V: TRBV11-3; J: TRBJ2-7; size: -; CDR3: CASSLDGTSGAYEQYF; DNA: TGTGCCAGCAGCTTAGACGGGACTAGCGGAGCCTACGAGCAGTACTTC
D: -; V: TRBV12-2; J: TRBJ1-2; size: -; CDR3: CASRLPVGGRSYGYTF; DNA: TGTGCAAGTCGCTTACCCGTAGGGGGTCGCTCCTATGGCTACACCTTC
D: -; V: TRBV27; J: TRBJ2-2; size: -; CDR3: CATRVWVDTGELFF; DNA: TGTGCCACCCGGGTTTGGGTAGACACCGGGGAGCTGTTTTTT
D: TRBD2; V: TRBV7-2; J: TRBJ2-1; size: -; CDR3: CASSPFATSGSYNEQFF; DNA: TGTGCCAGCAGCCCGTTTGCGACTAGCGGGTCCTACAATGAGCAGTTCTTC
D: TRBD2; V: TRBV5-4; J: TRBJ2-5; size: -; CDR3: CASSWNSAGGLETQYF; DNA: TGTGCCAGCAGCTGGAACAGCGCGGGGGGGCTCGAGACCCAGTACTTC
D: -; V: TRBV5-1; J: TRBJ1-2; size: -; CDR3: CASSSGGSRGGYGYTF; DNA: TGCGCCAGCAGCTCCGGCGGATCCCGGGGTGGCTATGGCTACACCTTC
D: TRBD1; V: TRBV11-2; J: TRBJ1-6; size: -; CDR3: CASSFRDRNSPLHF; DNA: TGTGCCAGCAGCTTCCGGGACAGAAATTCACCCCTCCACTTT
D: TRBD2; V: TRBV4-2; J: TRBJ2-7; size: once; CDR3: CASSQVLAGSNYEQYF; DNA: TGTGCCAGCAGCCAAGTACTAGCGGGGTCCAACTACGAGCAGTACTTC
D: TRBD1; V: TRBV10-3; J: TRBJ1-3; size: -; CDR3: CAISGGDREGNTIYF; DNA: TGTGCCATCAGTGGGGGGGACAGGGAAGGAAACACCATATATTTT